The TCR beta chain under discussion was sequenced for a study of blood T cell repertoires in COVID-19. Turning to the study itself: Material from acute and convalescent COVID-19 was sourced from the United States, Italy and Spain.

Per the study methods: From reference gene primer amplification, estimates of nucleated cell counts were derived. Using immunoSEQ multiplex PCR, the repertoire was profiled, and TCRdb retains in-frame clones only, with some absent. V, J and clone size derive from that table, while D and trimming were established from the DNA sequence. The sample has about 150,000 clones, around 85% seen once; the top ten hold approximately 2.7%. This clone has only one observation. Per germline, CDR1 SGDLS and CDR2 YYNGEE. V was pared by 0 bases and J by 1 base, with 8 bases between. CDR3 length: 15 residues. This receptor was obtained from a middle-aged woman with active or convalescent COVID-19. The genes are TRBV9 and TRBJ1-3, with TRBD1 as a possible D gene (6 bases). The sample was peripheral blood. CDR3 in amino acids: CASSVEGGSGNTIYF. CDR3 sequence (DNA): TGTGCCAGCAGCGTAGAGGGGGGGTCTGGAAACACCATATATTTT.